This passage covers 10 T cell receptor beta chains from one sample sequenced in a study of T cell changes during pregnancy in multiple sclerosis. The repertoire was sequenced with immunoSEQ multiplex PCR; TCRdb's copy has only in-frame clones and lacks some. The table shows approximately 66,000 clones, with around 90% occurring only once. The material was CD8+ T cells from peripheral blood mononuclear cells, obtained before pregnancy. The receptors shown here come from a female donor with multiple sclerosis, enrolled in a pregnancy study.

The chain recombines TRBV5-8 with TRBJ1-3; the match to TRBD1 covers 9 bases. In germline, CDR1 is SGHTS, CDR2 YDEGEE. The CDR3 covers 16 residues. V shed 4 bases, J shed 1 base, and the junction held 6 bases outside the gene matches. CDR3 sequence: CASSPTGGRSGNTIYF. In DNA form, the CDR3 reads TGTGCCAGCAGCCCTACAGGGGGCAGATCTGGAAACACCATATATTTT.

The chain recombines TRBV5-6 with TRBJ1-1; 8 nucleotides match TRBD1. The CDR3 is 16 amino acids. Germline V lookup: CDR1 SGHDT, CDR2 YYEEEE. The ends lost 2 bases at V and 4 bases at J; junction bases unmatched: 10. The CDR3 loop reads CASSFGTGGVITEAFF. CDR3 DNA: TGTGCCAGCAGCTTCGGGACAGGCGGGGTAATCACTGAAGCTTTCTTT.

This clone occurred once. This chain connects TRBV7-3 to TRBJ1-1, with no clear D. V lost 5 bases to trimming and J lost 4 bases, with 11 bases between them. CDR1 and CDR2 from the germline V gene are SGHTA and FQGTGA. The CDR3 spans 13 residues. In DNA, the CDR3 is TGTGCCAGCAGCCGGACTCGGGGCACTGAAGCTTTCTTT. Protein sequence: CASSRTRGTEAFF. The variable domain in full, with the rest retrieved from reference TRBV7-3 and TRBJ1-1, is GAGVSQTPSNKVTEKGKYVELRCDPISGHTALYWYRQSLGQGPEFLIYFQGTGAADDSGLPNDRFFAVRPEGSVSTLKIQRTERGDSAVYLCASSRTRGTEAFFGQGTRLTVV.

This chain uses TRBV6-5 with TRBJ1-5; TRBD1 agrees at 7 bases. V gave up 6 bases and J gave up 2 bases; unmatched junction bases: 7. The CDR3 runs to 15 residues. Germline CDR1 MNHEY, CDR2 SVGAGI. The CDR3: CASRQLQGGNQPQHF. CDR3 in DNA: TGTGCCAGCAGACAACTTCAGGGGGGCAATCAGCCCCAGCATTTT.

The chain is built from TRBV9 and TRBJ2-1, with TRBD1 as a possible D gene (6 bases). Germline V gives CDR1 SGDLS, CDR2 YYNGEE. This CDR3 has 14 amino acids. Deletions cut 1 base from V and 12 bases from J, with 17 bases between. Here the CDR3 DNA reads TGTGCCAGCAGCGTAAGGGACATCAGCCGTTCGCAGTTCTTC. As protein: CASSVRDISRSQFF.

V is TRBV5-4 and J is TRBJ2-3, with 9 bases matching TRBD2. This CDR3 comprises 15 residues. Germline V lookup: CDR1 SGHNT, CDR2 YYREEE (reference sequence). With V trimmed by 2 bases and J by 6 bases, 7 bases remained unmatched. CDR3 bases: TGTGCCAGCAGCTTACCAAGCGGGGGGTTCGATACGCAGTATTTT. Residues: CASSLPSGGFDTQYF.

The chain is built from TRBV4-1 and TRBJ2-1, with 10 bases that match TRBD2. The germline gives CDR1 MGHRA, CDR2 YSYEKL. After removal of 4 bases from V and 12 bases from J, the junction contained 18 bases not matched to a gene. The CDR3 has 17 residues. The CDR3 sequence: CASSLNLAGGSQPSQFF. CDR3 nucleotides: TGCGCCAGCAGCCTGAATTTAGCGGGGGGTTCGCAACCGTCGCAGTTCTTC.

The V call is TRBV4-1, the J call TRBJ2-5; no clear D. CDR1 and CDR2 from the germline V gene are MGHRA and YSYEKL. The V end lost 3 bases, the J end lost 4 bases, and 15 bases lay between the germline ends. The CDR3 runs to 15 residues. CDR3 DNA sequence: TGCGCCAGCAGCCATAAAGCAGGTCTGGCAGAGACCCAGTACTTC. Translated: CASSHKAGLAETQYF.

The chain uses TRBV4-1 and TRBJ2-3; 11 nucleotides agree with TRBD2. The CDR3 totals 17 residues. With 3 bases clipped from V and 3 bases from J, the junction kept 8 bases outside the gene matches. Germline V gene sequence: CDR1 MGHRA, CDR2 YSYEKL. This CDR3 reads CASSHSGGADETDTQYF. The CDR3, as DNA: TGCGCCAGCAGCCATAGCGGGGGGGCTGATGAAACAGATACGCAGTATTTT.

The chain has TRBV15 and TRBJ2-1; 8 bases line up with TRBD2. The CDR3 has 17 residues. V gave up 6 bases and J gave up 4 bases; unmatched junction bases: 14. CDR1 is LNHNV, CDR2 YYDKDF, per germline (reference sequence). CDR3 sequence (DNA): TGTGCCACCAGTGGCCCCGCGGGGGGTCTCCGTTACAATGAGCAGTTCTTC. It codes for CATSGPAGGLRYNEQFF.